Below, 4 T cell receptor beta chains from the same sample are listed, as sequenced in a study of breast tumors, draining lymph nodes, adjacent tissues. TCRdb reanalysed the multiplex PCR reads using MiXCR and keeps one entry per CDR3 protein. The sample gives around 25,000 distinct CDR3 sequences, 20% to 25% of which show up once; about 14% is in the top ten. Sequencing was carried out using breast tumor tissue. These receptors came from a female donor with breast cancer. Some clones in this sample may be carry-over from other donors' samples.

This clonotype was observed many times. The chain is built from TRBV6-2 or TRBV6-3 and TRBJ1-2; a possible D gene is TRBD1 (5 bases). CDR1 and CDR2 from the germline V gene are MNHEY and SVGEGT. V was pared by 8 bases and J by 4 bases, with 17 bases between. CDR3 length: 14 amino acids. The CDR3 loop reads CASHGRARAYGYTF. DNA of the CDR3: TGTGCCAGCCACGGGCGTGCCAGGGCCTATGGCTACACCTTC.

Only a few counts were recorded for this clonotype. CDR3 coding DNA: TGTGCCAGCAGTTACGGTGGCAAAACCAGACTCGGAGCTAATGAAAAACTGTTTTTT. Translated: CASSYGGKTRLGANEKLFF. The rearrangement uses TRBV6-6 and TRBJ1-4, with D unresolved. Trimming left V 2 bases short and J 3 bases short, with 22 bases between. Looked up from germline, CDR1 is MNHNY and CDR2 is SVGAGI (reference sequence). This CDR3 comprises 19 residues.

This clonotype was counted at least ten times. In DNA, the CDR3 is TGTGCCAGCAGACTATCGGGGCCTAATGAAAAACTGTTTTTT. Its translation: CASRLSGPNEKLFF. This chain joins TRBV6-5 and TRBJ1-4; tentatively, D is TRBD1 (5 bases). The V gene's germline CDR1 is MNHEY and CDR2 SVGAGI. The CDR3 totals 14 residues. V shed 6 bases and J shed 3 bases, with 11 bases lying between them.

This clonotype came up many times. The chain combines TRBV7-6 with TRBJ1-2; no firm D call. This CDR3 has 14 residues. Trimming pared 4 bases from V and 4 bases from J, leaving 13 bases between. Germline CDR1 is SGHVS and CDR2 is FNYEAQ. This chain's CDR3 is CASSSGLDPYGYTF. The DNA of the CDR3 is TGTGCCAGCAGCTCAGGTCTGGACCCCTATGGCTACACCTTC.